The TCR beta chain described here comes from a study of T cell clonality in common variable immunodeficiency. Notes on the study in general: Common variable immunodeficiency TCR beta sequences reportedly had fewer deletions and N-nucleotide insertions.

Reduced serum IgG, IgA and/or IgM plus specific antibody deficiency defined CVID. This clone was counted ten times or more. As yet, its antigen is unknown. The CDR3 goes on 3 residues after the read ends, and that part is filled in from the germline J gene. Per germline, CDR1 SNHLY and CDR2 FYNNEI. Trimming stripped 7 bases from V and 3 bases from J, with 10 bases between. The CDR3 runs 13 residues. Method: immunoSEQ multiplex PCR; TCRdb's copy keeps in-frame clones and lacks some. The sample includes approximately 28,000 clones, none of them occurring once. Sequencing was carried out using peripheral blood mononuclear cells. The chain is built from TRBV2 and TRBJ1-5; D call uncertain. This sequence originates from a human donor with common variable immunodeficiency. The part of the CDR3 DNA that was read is TGTGCCAGCAAGGAGGGTACCAATCAGCCC. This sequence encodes CASKEGTNQP. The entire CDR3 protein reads CASKEGTNQPQHF.